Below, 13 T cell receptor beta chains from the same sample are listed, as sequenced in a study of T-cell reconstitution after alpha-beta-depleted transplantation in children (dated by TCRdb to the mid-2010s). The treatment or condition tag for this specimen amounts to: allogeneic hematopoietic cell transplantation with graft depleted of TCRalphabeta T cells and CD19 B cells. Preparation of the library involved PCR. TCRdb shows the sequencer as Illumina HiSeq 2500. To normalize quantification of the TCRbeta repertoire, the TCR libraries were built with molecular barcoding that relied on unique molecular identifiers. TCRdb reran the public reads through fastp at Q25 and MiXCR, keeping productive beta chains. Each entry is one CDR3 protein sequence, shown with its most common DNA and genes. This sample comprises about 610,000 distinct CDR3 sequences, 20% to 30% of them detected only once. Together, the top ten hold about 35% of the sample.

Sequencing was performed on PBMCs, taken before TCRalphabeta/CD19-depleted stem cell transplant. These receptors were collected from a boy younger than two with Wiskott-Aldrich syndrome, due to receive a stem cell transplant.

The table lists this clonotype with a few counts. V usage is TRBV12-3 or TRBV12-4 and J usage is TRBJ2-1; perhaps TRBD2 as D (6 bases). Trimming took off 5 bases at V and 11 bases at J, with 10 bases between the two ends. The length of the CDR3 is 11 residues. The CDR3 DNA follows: TGTGCCAGCAGTAGCGGACTAAAGCAGTTCTTC. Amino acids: CASSSGLKQFF.

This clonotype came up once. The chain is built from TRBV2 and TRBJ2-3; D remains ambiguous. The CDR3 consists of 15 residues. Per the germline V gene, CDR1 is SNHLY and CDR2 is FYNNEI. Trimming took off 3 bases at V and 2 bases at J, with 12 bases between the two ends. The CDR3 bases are TGTGCCAGCAGTGATGGAACCCAGCACACAGATACGCAGTATTTT. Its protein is CASSDGTQHTDTQYF. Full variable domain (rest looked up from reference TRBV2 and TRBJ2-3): EPEVTQTPSHQVTQMGQEVILRCVPISNHLYFYWYRQILGQKVEFLVSFYNNEISEKSEIFDDQFSVERPDGSNFTLKIRSTKLEDSAMYFCASSDGTQHTDTQYFGPGTRLTVL.

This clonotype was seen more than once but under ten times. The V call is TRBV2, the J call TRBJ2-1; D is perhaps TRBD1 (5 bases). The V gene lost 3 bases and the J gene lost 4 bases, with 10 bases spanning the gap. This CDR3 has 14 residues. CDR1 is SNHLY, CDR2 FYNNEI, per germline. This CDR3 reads CASSEVQVYNEQFF. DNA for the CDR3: TGTGCCAGCAGTGAGGTACAGGTATACAATGAGCAGTTCTTC.

CDR3 nucleotide sequence: TGCAGTGCTAGCGGGGAGCCCACAGATACGCAGTATTTT. Its protein is CSASGEPTDTQYF. The chain joins TRBV20-1 to TRBJ2-3; D is possibly TRBD2 (5 bases). Between the trimmed V and J ends, which lost 3 bases and 2 bases, there was a span of 9 bases. The CDR3 is 13 amino acids. Looked up from germline, CDR1 is DFQATT and CDR2 is SNEGSKA (reference sequence).

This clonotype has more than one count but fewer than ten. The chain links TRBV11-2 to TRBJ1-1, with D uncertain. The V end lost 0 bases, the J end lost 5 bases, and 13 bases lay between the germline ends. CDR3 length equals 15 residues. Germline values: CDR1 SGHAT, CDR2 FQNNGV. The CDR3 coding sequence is TGTGCCAGCAGCTTAGATCTACGGGGTGGGACTGAAGCTTTCTTT. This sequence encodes CASSLDLRGGTEAFF.

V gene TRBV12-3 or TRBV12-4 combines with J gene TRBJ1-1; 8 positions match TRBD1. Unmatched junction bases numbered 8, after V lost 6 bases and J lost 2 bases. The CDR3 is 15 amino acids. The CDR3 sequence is CASRDRAGLNTEAFF. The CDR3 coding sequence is TGTGCCAGCAGGGACAGGGCCGGATTAAACACTGAAGCTTTCTTT.

This chain's CDR3 is CASSFPANYNEQFF. The CDR3 region has the DNA TGTGCCAGCAGTTTCCCCGCGAACTACAATGAGCAGTTCTTC. This rearrangement joins TRBV12-3 or TRBV12-4 to TRBJ2-1; D remains ambiguous. This CDR3 is 14 amino acids long. The V end lost 3 bases, the J end lost 3 bases, and 9 bases lay between the germline ends.

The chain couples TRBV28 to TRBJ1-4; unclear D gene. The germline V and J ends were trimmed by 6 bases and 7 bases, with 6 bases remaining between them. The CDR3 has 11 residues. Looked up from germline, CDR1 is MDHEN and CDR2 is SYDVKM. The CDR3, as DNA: TGTGCCAGCAGCTCAACTGAAAAACTGTTTTTT. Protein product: CASSSTEKLFF.

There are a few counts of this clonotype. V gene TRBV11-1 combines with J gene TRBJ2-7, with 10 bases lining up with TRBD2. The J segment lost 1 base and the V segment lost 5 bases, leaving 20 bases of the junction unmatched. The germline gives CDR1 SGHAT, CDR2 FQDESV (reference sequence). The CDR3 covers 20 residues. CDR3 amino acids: CASSLTLPDRLAGMSYEQYF. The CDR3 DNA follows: TGTGCCAGCAGCCTTACCTTACCGGACCGACTAGCGGGTATGTCCTACGAGCAGTACTTC.

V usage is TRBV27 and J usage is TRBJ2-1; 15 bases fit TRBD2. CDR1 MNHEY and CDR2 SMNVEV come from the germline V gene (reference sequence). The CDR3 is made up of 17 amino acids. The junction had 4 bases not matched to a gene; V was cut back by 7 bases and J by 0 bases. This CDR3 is CASKGTSGRTSYNEQFF. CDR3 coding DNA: TGTGCCAGCAAGGGGACTAGCGGGAGGACCTCCTACAATGAGCAGTTCTTC.

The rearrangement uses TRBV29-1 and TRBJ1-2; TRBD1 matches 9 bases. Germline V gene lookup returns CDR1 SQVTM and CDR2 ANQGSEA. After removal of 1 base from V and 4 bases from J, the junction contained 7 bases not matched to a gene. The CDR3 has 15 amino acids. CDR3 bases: TGCAGCGTTGAAGGCCTCAGGGACAGGGCCTATGGCTACACCTTC. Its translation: CSVEGLRDRAYGYTF.

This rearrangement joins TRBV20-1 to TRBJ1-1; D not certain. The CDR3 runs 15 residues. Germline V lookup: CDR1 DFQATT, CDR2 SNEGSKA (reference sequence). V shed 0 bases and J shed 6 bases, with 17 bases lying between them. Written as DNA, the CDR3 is TGCAGTGCTAGAGATGGTGGGGTGATGGTCCCTGAAGCTTTCTTT. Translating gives CSARDGGVMVPEAFF.

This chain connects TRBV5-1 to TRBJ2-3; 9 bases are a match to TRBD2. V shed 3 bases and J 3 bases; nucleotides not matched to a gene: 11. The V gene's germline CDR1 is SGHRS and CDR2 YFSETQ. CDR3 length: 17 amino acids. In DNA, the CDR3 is TGCGCCAGCAGCTCCCTGGTGTTAGCGGGAGTTACAGATACGCAGTATTTT. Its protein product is CASSSLVLAGVTDTQYF.